A single sample gave rise to the 29 T cell receptor beta chains below, sequenced in a study of cytomegalovirus exposure and HLA in healthy donors. Sequencing was performed with immunoSEQ multiplex PCR; in TCRdb, only in-frame clones are kept and a portion is missing. The profile covers some 74,000 clones, with 90% to 95% appearing a single time and around 3.3% taken by the ten largest. Sequencing used PBMCs. The receptors were sampled from a woman in her twenties or thirties in good health and CMV-seronegative.

J is TRBJ2-2 and V is TRBV28, with 10 bases lining up with TRBD2. V lost 7 bases, J lost 0 bases, and 8 bases stayed unmatched. Germline assignment: CDR1 MDHEN and CDR2 SYDVKM. There are 17 residues in the CDR3. DNA for the CDR3: TGTGCCAGCAAGGCGCCTAGCGGGGGACCGAACACCGGGGAGCTGTTTTTT. As protein: CASKAPSGGPNTGELFF.

This chain joins TRBV10-3 and TRBJ2-1; TRBD2 matches at 16 bases. J gave up 0 bases and V 9 bases, and 11 bases lay outside the gene matches. Looked up from germline, CDR1 is ENHRY and CDR2 is SYGVKD. The length of the CDR3 is 19 residues. CDR3 residues: CAIHSGTSGRGSSYNEQFF. The DNA of the CDR3 is TGTGCCATTCACTCCGGGACTAGCGGGAGGGGGAGCTCCTACAATGAGCAGTTCTTC.

This clone was seen only once. The rearrangement uses TRBV2 and TRBJ2-2; TRBD2 is a possible D gene (6 bases). The CDR3 runs 14 residues. CDR1 and CDR2 (germline): SNHLY, FYNNEI. V lost 6 bases, J lost 2 bases, and 10 bases lay in between. CDR3 region: CASRRESNTGELFF. The CDR3 DNA reads as TGTGCCAGCAGACGGGAGAGTAACACCGGGGAGCTGTTTTTT.

The V and J genes are TRBV6-1 and TRBJ1-2; the D gene is possibly TRBD1 (6 bases). V lost 3 bases, J lost 4 bases, and 12 bases lay in between. This CDR3 comprises 14 residues. CDR1 is MNHNS, CDR2 SASEGT, per germline. DNA for the CDR3: TGTGCCAGCAGTGATGTGGTCAGGGGCTATGGCTACACCTTC. Amino acid sequence: CASSDVVRGYGYTF.

The rearrangement links TRBV11-3 to TRBJ2-2, with TRBD2 identical over 7 bases. After removal of 5 bases from V and 2 bases from J, the junction contained 8 bases not matched to a gene. The CDR3 spans 16 residues. Germline lookup yields CDR1 SGHNT and CDR2 YENEEA. This CDR3 is CASSLSGSINTGELFF. The CDR3 DNA reads TGTGCCAGCAGCCTTAGCGGGTCTATAAACACCGGGGAGCTGTTTTTT.

This sequence joins TRBV13 and TRBJ2-3; 8 positions match TRBD2. CDR3 length equals 15 residues. Germline CDR1 and CDR2: PRHDT and FYEKMQ (reference sequence). V dropped 0 bases and J dropped 3; count of bases not matched to a gene: 2. CDR3 DNA sequence: TGTGCCAGCAGCTTAGGTACTAGCGGTACAGATACGCAGTATTTT. Protein sequence: CASSLGTSGTDTQYF.

The V call is TRBV19, the J call TRBJ2-2; perhaps TRBD1 as D (6 bases). This CDR3 comprises 15 residues. Germline V CDR1 and CDR2: LNHDA, SQIVND (reference sequence). The V gene lost 6 bases and the J gene lost 5 bases, with 16 bases spanning the gap. CDR3 coding DNA: TGTGCCAGTAGAAGGGGCAGGGGAAGTACCGGGGAGCTGTTTTTT. Its translation: CASRRGRGSTGELFF.

J is TRBJ2-1 and V is TRBV9; TRBD1 matches at 10 bases. CDR1 is SGDLS and CDR2 is YYNGEE in the germline V gene. The CDR3 totals 17 residues. Germline trimming cut 3 bases from V and 5 bases from J; bases unmatched to any gene: 11. CDR3 in DNA: TGTGCCAGCAGCGGCCGGGACAGGGGAATCTCTAACAATGAGCAGTTCTTC. Translated, it gives CASSGRDRGISNNEQFF.

The genes are TRBV30 and TRBJ2-2, with D maybe TRBD1 (6 bases). Germline V lookup: CDR1 GTSNPN, CDR2 SVGIG (reference sequence). CDR3 length: 14 amino acids. Trimming stripped 1 base from V and 7 bases from J, with 13 bases between. Here the CDR3 reads CAWSEDSQGGELFF. The CDR3 DNA sequence: TGTGCCTGGAGTGAAGATTCACAGGGCGGGGAGCTGTTTTTT. The entire variable domain, with the rest obtained from reference TRBV30 and TRBJ2-2, is as follows: SQTIHQWPATLVQPVGSPLSLECTVEGTSNPNLYWYRQAAGRGLQLLFYSVGIGQISSEVPQNLSASRPQDRQFILSSKKLLLSDSGFYLCAWSEDSQGGELFFGEGSRLTVL.

J is TRBJ2-7 and V is TRBV7-2; 9 bases agree with TRBD1. The CDR3 spans 14 residues. Losses at the gene ends were 5 bases for V and 6 bases for J; bases not matched to a gene: 8. CDR1 SGHTA and CDR2 FQGNSA come from the germline V gene. DNA of the CDR3: TGTGCCAGCAGCCAATTAGGGACAGGGCGCGAGCAGTACTTC. This codes for CASSQLGTGREQYF. The variable domain in full, completed from reference TRBV7-2 and TRBJ2-7, reads GAGVSQSPSNKVTEKGKDVELRCDPISGHTALYWYRQSLGQGLEFLIYFQGNSAPDKSGLPSDRFSAERTGGSVSTLTIQRTQQEDSAVYLCASSQLGTGREQYFGPGTRLTVT.

The DNA for the CDR3 is TGTGCCAGCTCACCCCCGACAGGGGGCATCACCGGGGAGCTGTTTTTT. This encodes CASSPPTGGITGELFF. This chain joins TRBV18 and TRBJ2-2; 10 positions agree with TRBD1. V shed 3 bases and J 4 bases; nucleotides not matched to a gene: 5. This CDR3 has 16 amino acids. The germline V gene has CDR1 KGHSH and CDR2 LQKENI.

This rearrangement joins TRBV5-6 to TRBJ2-1, with D possibly TRBD2 on 6 matching bases. V was cut by 4 bases and J by 6 bases, with 23 bases left in between. The CDR3 contains 17 residues. CDR1 is SGHDT, CDR2 YYEEEE, per germline. This CDR3 is CASSALGGSNRGNEQFF. The DNA for the CDR3 is TGTGCCAGCAGCGCCCTTGGGGGGAGTAATCGGGGCAATGAGCAGTTCTTC.

This clone was detected once. The gene calls are TRBV18 and TRBJ2-7; D remains unclear. Per germline, CDR1 KGHSH and CDR2 LQKENI. Trimming took 3 bases from V and 3 from J, leaving 6 bases between them. The CDR3 runs to 12 residues. The CDR3 sequence is CASSPSSYEQYF. The CDR3 coding sequence is TGTGCCAGCTCACCCTCTAGCTACGAGCAGTACTTC. The full variable domain, completed using reference TRBV18 and TRBJ2-7, is NAGVMQNPRHLVRRRGQEARLRCSPMKGHSHVYWYRQLPEEGLKFMVYLQKENIIDESGMPKERFSAEFPKEGPSILRIQQVVRGDSAAYFCASSPSSYEQYFGPGTRLTVT.

The chain is built from TRBV7-9 and TRBJ2-2; a weak D match, TRBD2 (5 bases). Trimming took 6 bases from V and 9 from J, leaving 8 bases between them. Germline V gives CDR1 SEHNR, CDR2 FQNEAQ (reference sequence). This CDR3 is built from 11 residues. The CDR3 DNA sequence: TGTGCCAGCAGACTAGGGCGGGAGCTGTTTTTT. Its translation is CASRLGRELFF.

The V call is TRBV5-6, the J call TRBJ1-1; D is perhaps TRBD1 (5 bases). Trimming shortened V by 5 bases and J by 5 bases, and 16 bases separated the two germline ends. The V gene's germline CDR1 is SGHDT and CDR2 YYEEEE. This CDR3 is built from 14 residues. The CDR3 sequence is CASRPLGRATEAFF. For the CDR3, the DNA is TGTGCCAGCAGGCCCTTGGGCAGGGCTACTGAAGCTTTCTTT.

V and J are TRBV5-8 and TRBJ2-3; 7 positions agree with TRBD1. The CDR3 has 19 amino acids. Germline V gene data show CDR1 as SGHTS and CDR2 as YDEGEE. V lost 3 bases to trimming and J lost 3 bases; unmatched junction nucleotides: 19. Written as DNA, the CDR3 is TGTGCCAGCAGCTGGCTGGGACAGACACTGAAAACGGGAACAGATACGCAGTATTTT. Protein sequence: CASSWLGQTLKTGTDTQYF.

This chain joins TRBV7-9 and TRBJ2-1; 13 bases agree with TRBD2. Losses at the gene ends were 3 bases for V and 7 bases for J; bases not matched to a gene: 9. Germline V CDR1 and CDR2: SEHNR, FQNEAQ (reference sequence). The CDR3 totals 17 residues. The CDR3 coding sequence is TGTGCCAGCAGCTTCTCCGGGACTAGCGGGGTCTGGAATGAGCAGTTCTTC. Translation: CASSFSGTSGVWNEQFF.

V is TRBV28 and J is TRBJ1-2; 7 positions agree with TRBD1. The CDR3 totals 14 residues. In germline, CDR1 is MDHEN, CDR2 SYDVKM. The junction had 4 bases not matched to a gene; V was cut back by 2 bases and J by 4 bases. The CDR3 reads CASSLGAGGYGYTF. The CDR3 DNA reads TGTGCCAGCAGTTTAGGGGCAGGGGGCTATGGCTACACCTTC.

The V and J genes are TRBV6-5 and TRBJ2-5; D perhaps matches TRBD1 (6 bases). This CDR3 is built from 11 residues. CDR1 MNHEY and CDR2 SVGAGI come from the germline V gene. Trimming removed 6 bases at V and 7 bases at J, with 9 bases between. CDR3 residues: CASRSQGTQYF. The CDR3 DNA follows: TGTGCCAGCAGATCACAGGGGACCCAGTACTTC.

This clone was detected only once. The chain combines TRBV28 with TRBJ2-7; weak D call: TRBD2 (7 bases). Germline CDR1 is MDHEN and CDR2 is SYDVKM. This CDR3 is built from 15 residues. Trimming cost V 6 bases and J 3 bases, with 18 bases left between them. CDR3 region: CASSLTGGLNYEQYF. The CDR3 DNA reads as TGTGCCAGCAGCCTCACGGGGGGCCTCAACTACGAGCAGTACTTC.

The CDR3 protein is CASSSLTPNLDNSPLHF. CDR3 coding DNA: TGTGCCAGCAGTTCCTTGACACCGAACTTAGATAATTCACCCCTCCACTTT. The genes are TRBV28 and TRBJ1-6; D is uncertain. V lost 4 bases to trimming and J lost 5 bases, with 18 bases between them. CDR1 and CDR2 (germline): MDHEN, SYDVKM. This CDR3 has 17 amino acids. The complete variable domain, with remaining parts taken from reference TRBV28 and TRBJ1-6, reads DVKVTQSSRYLVKRTGEKVFLECVQDMDHENMFWYRQDPGLGLRLIYFSYDVKMKEKGDIPEGYSVSREKKERFSLILESASTNQTSMYLCASSSLTPNLDNSPLHFGNGTRLTVT.

The rearrangement uses TRBV28 and TRBJ1-2; TRBD1 matches 7 bases. V shed 2 bases and J 4 bases; nucleotides not matched to a gene: 10. This CDR3 region has 16 residues. CDR1 MDHEN and CDR2 SYDVKM come from the germline V gene. The CDR3 is CASSLGGGGYSYGYTF. CDR3 coding DNA: TGTGCCAGCAGTTTAGGAGGGGGCGGGTATAGCTATGGCTACACCTTC.

V and J are TRBV5-1 and TRBJ1-2, with 9 bases that match TRBD1. V lost 0 bases, J lost 6 bases, and 3 bases stayed unmatched. The CDR3 consists of 14 residues. The germline V gene has CDR1 SGHRS and CDR2 YFSETQ. The CDR3 region is CASSLGDRVNGYTF. In DNA, the CDR3 is TGCGCCAGCAGCTTGGGGGACAGGGTGAATGGCTACACCTTC.

The chain joins TRBV6-5 to TRBJ2-5, with 7 nucleotides matching TRBD1. The trim removed 5 bases at V and 4 bases at J, leaving 4 bases unmatched. Germline V CDR1 and CDR2: MNHEY, SVGAGI. This CDR3 spans 13 amino acids. CDR3 bases: TGTGCCAGCAGTACACAGGGGAGAGAGACCCAGTACTTC. It codes for CASSTQGRETQYF.

The chain joins TRBV5-1 to TRBJ2-2; D is undetermined. V was clipped by 4 bases and J by 1 base, with 17 bases between them. This CDR3 is built from 17 residues. Germline loops: CDR1 SGHRS, CDR2 YFSETQ. In DNA form, the CDR3 reads TGCGCCAGCAGCCTGACCGGTGGGCAGAAGAACACCGGGGAGCTGTTTTTT. Protein product: CASSLTGGQKNTGELFF.

V gene TRBV29-1 combines with J gene TRBJ2-3; tentative D call: TRBD2 (5 bases). Looked up from germline, CDR1 is SQVTM and CDR2 is ANQGSEA. The CDR3 contains 14 residues. Trimming cost V 3 bases and J 0 bases, with 10 bases left between them. The chain's CDR3 is CSVDSGKSTDTQYF. The CDR3 DNA follows: TGCAGCGTTGACAGCGGAAAAAGCACAGATACGCAGTATTTT.

The rearrangement links TRBV9 to TRBJ2-3; 10 bases are shared with TRBD2. The CDR3 contains 17 residues. Germline trimming cut 0 bases from V and 2 bases from J; bases unmatched to any gene: 6. The germline CDR1 and CDR2 sequences are SGDLS and YYNGEE. The CDR3 reads CASSVGVLAGTTDTQYF. In DNA, the CDR3 is TGTGCCAGCAGCGTAGGGGTACTAGCGGGAACCACAGATACGCAGTATTTT.

The rearrangement links TRBV5-4 to TRBJ1-2, with D maybe TRBD1 (5 bases). CDR3 length: 14 residues. V was cut by 2 bases and J by 4 bases, with 12 bases left in between. The germline V gene encodes CDR1 SGHNT and CDR2 YYREEE (reference sequence). The CDR3 loop reads CASSFPGSPYGYTF. CDR3 in DNA: TGTGCCAGCAGCTTCCCAGGGTCACCCTATGGCTACACCTTC.

This chain uses TRBV5-1 with TRBJ2-7, with D possibly matching TRBD1 (6 bases). The germline V gene has CDR1 SGHRS and CDR2 YFSETQ. Trimming took 0 bases from V and 6 from J, leaving 16 bases between them. This CDR3 is built from 15 residues. The CDR3 DNA reads as TGCGCCAGCAGCTTGGCCCAGGGGACCCAGGCCGAGCAGTACTTC. It encodes CASSLAQGTQAEQYF.